This T cell receptor beta chain was obtained from a study of T cell responses to AZD1222 COVID-19 vaccine. With 4 bases removed from V and 0 bases from J, the gap between germline ends came to 11 bases. Germline CDR1 reads SGHTS; CDR2 reads YDEGEE. The CDR3 consists of 15 residues. The protocol was immunoSEQ multiplex PCR, while the TCRdb copy is restricted to in-frame clones and leaves out a portion. The sample shows some 140,000 clones, just under 95% of them seen only once. The specimen comprised peripheral blood, sampled 28 days after the second AZD1222 dose. The TCR was taken from an adult who received the AZD1222 COVID-19 vaccine. The rearrangement uses TRBV5-8 and TRBJ2-4, with D perhaps TRBD2 (5 bases). CDR3 loop: CASSVAGLAKNIQYF. The CDR3, as DNA: TGTGCCAGCAGCGTTGCGGGTCTAGCCAAAAACATTCAGTACTTC.